One and the same sample provided the 25 T cell receptor beta chains below, sequenced in a study of blood T cell repertoires in COVID-19 (dated by TCRdb to the early 2020s). Libraries were made using the immunoSEQ multiplex PCR assay. TCRdb stores this immuneACCESS table with in-frame sequences only. Part of the clones is absent; in the studies checked, under half of the shortfall reflects unresolved V genes, and no reason is known for the rest. A total of around 74,000 clones appear in this sample, roughly 90% of them only once. The ten largest make up roughly 15% of the sample. Sequencing was done on a sample of peripheral blood. These receptors were obtained from a woman of 80 years or more with active or convalescent COVID-19.

The chain employs TRBV29-1 and TRBJ2-1, with 8 bases that match TRBD1. V was pared by 7 bases and J by 5 bases, with 10 bases of the junction left unmatched. This CDR3 region has 14 residues. The germline gives CDR1 SQVTM, CDR2 ANQGSEA. CDR3 protein: CSAISGQGNNEQFF. The CDR3, as DNA: TGCAGCGCCATTAGTGGACAGGGCAACAATGAGCAGTTCTTC.

In regard to this clone: One end of the junction does not line up with germline, which may come from a read error. This chain joins TRBV5-8 and TRBJ1-4; TRBD1 aligns across 8 bases. The CDR3 sequence is 18 residues long. CDR1 and CDR2 (germline): SGHTS, YDEGEE. The CDR3 DNA reads as TGTGCCAGCAGTTTGGGCACAGGGGGGGGGAGAGGTAATGAAAAACTGTTTTTT. Translation gives CASSLGTGGGRGNEKLFF. The full variable domain, completed using reference TRBV5-8 and TRBJ1-4, is EAGVTQSPTHLIKTRGQQATLRCSPISGHTSVYWYQQALGLGLQFLLWYDEGEERNRGNFPPRFSGRQFPNYSSELNVNALELEDSALYLCASSLGTGGGRGNEKLFFGSGTQLSVL.

The sample holds one count of this clone. The chain uses TRBV6-2 or TRBV6-3 and TRBJ1-3; D gene uncertain. The CDR3 runs to 15 residues. The V gene's germline CDR1 is MNHEY and CDR2 SVGEGT. Trimming removed 3 bases at V and 1 base at J, with 10 bases between. As DNA, the CDR3 is TGTGCCAGCAGTTATCACAGAGCTTCTGGAAACACCATATATTTT. Its protein product is CASSYHRASGNTIYF.

V is TRBV28 and J is TRBJ1-2, with D uncertain. V was trimmed by 7 bases and J by 2 bases, leaving 14 bases between them. The CDR3 loop spans 14 amino acids. Germline CDR1 reads MDHEN; CDR2 reads SYDVKM. In DNA form, the CDR3 reads TGTGCCAGCACGGTCGGAGGGAACAACTATGGCTACACCTTC. It codes for CASTVGGNNYGYTF.

V usage is TRBV6-2 or TRBV6-3 and J usage is TRBJ1-2; unclear D gene. Per the germline V gene, CDR1 is MNHEY and CDR2 is SVGEGT. This CDR3 region has 14 residues. Trimming took 5 bases from V and 3 from J, leaving 13 bases between them. CDR3 loop: CASSPRRVDYGYTF. The CDR3 DNA is TGTGCCAGCAGTCCGCGACGGGTGGACTATGGCTACACCTTC.

The chain uses TRBV3-1 (or the pseudogene TRBV3-2) and TRBJ2-7; D is perhaps TRBD2 (5 bases). The germline gives CDR1 LGHDT, CDR2 YNNKEL (reference sequence). The CDR3 extends over 13 amino acids. V was shortened by 0 bases and J by 7 bases, with 10 bases between the two germline ends. The CDR3 spells CASSQERGREQYF. In nucleotides, the CDR3 is TGTGCCAGCAGCCAAGAGCGAGGGCGGGAGCAGTACTTC.

The chain employs TRBV4-3 and TRBJ2-1, with 8 positions matching TRBD2. CDR3 size: 17 residues. After removal of 4 bases from V and 7 bases from J, the junction contained 15 bases not matched to a gene. The germline V gene has CDR1 LGHNA and CDR2 YSLEER. This chain's CDR3 is CASSPRDSGGRRNEQFF. The CDR3 nucleotides are TGCGCCAGCAGCCCTCGAGACAGCGGGGGCCGCAGAAATGAGCAGTTCTTC.

The chain carries TRBV4-2 and TRBJ2-1, with 7 bases aligning to TRBD2. Germline-derived CDR1 and CDR2 are LGHNA and YNFKEQ. The CDR3 length is 15 residues. J lost 4 bases, V lost 1 base, and 4 bases had no gene match. The CDR3 loop reads CASSQVTSAYNEQFF. In DNA, the CDR3 is TGTGCCAGCAGCCAAGTCACTAGCGCTTACAATGAGCAGTTCTTC.

The V call is TRBV2, the J call TRBJ1-1; 7 nucleotides line up with TRBD1. J gave up 2 bases and V 2 bases, and 5 bases lay outside the gene matches. Looked up from germline, CDR1 is SNHLY and CDR2 is FYNNEI. This CDR3 has 15 residues. The chain's CDR3 is CASSETGQPNTEAFF. Here the CDR3 DNA reads TGTGCCAGCAGTGAAACGGGACAGCCTAACACTGAAGCTTTCTTT.

The chain combines TRBV9 with TRBJ2-3, with 13 bases identical to TRBD2. CDR3 length: 16 amino acids. Per the germline V gene, CDR1 is SGDLS and CDR2 is YYNGEE. The J segment lost 3 bases and the V segment lost 3 bases, leaving 4 bases of the junction unmatched. The CDR3, as DNA: TGTGCCAGCAGCGGACTAGCGGGGGGCCGGACAGATACGCAGTATTTT. This encodes CASSGLAGGRTDTQYF.

The chain is built from TRBV16 and TRBJ1-2; tentative D call: TRBD1 (6 bases). Germline V lookup: CDR1 KGHSY, CDR2 FQNENV. The CDR3 extends over 15 amino acids. V lost 4 bases and J lost 7, with 19 bases in between. The CDR3 protein is CASSRRGGGPTGYTF. The CDR3, as DNA: TGTGCCAGCAGCCGAAGGGGCGGGGGGCCGACTGGCTACACCTTC.

V is TRBV6-5 and J is TRBJ2-1, with 9 bases that match TRBD2. The germline gives CDR1 MNHEY, CDR2 SVGAGI. This CDR3 spans 16 amino acids. Trimming cost V 0 bases and J 4 bases; bases outside gene matches: 4. Here the CDR3 reads CASSYSLAGTYNEQFF. As DNA, the CDR3 is TGTGCCAGCAGTTACTCGCTAGCGGGGACTTACAATGAGCAGTTCTTC.

The chain employs TRBV19 and TRBJ1-6; possible D gene TRBD1, 6 bases. The CDR3 loop spans 16 amino acids. The germline V gene has CDR1 LNHDA and CDR2 SQIVND (reference sequence). Trimming shortened V by 6 bases and J by 3 bases, and 15 bases separated the two germline ends. CDR3 protein: CASSPLQGLYNSPLHF. The CDR3 DNA reads as TGTGCCAGTAGCCCCTTACAGGGCCTCTATAATTCACCCCTCCACTTT. The variable domain in full, completed from reference TRBV19 and TRBJ1-6, reads DGGITQSPKYLFRKEGQNVTLSCEQNLNHDAMYWYRQDPGQGLRLIYYSQIVNDFQKGDIAEGYSVSREKKESFPLTVTSAQKNPTAFYLCASSPLQGLYNSPLHFGNGTRLTVT.

A few counts support this clone. The chain is built from TRBV3-1 (or the pseudogene TRBV3-2) and TRBJ1-2; tentatively, D is TRBD1 (6 bases). The CDR3 runs to 14 residues. V lost 4 bases and J lost 2, with 11 bases in between. Germline V lookup: CDR1 LGHDT, CDR2 YNNKEL (reference sequence). The CDR3 DNA follows: TGTGCCAGCAGCCTCCGGCAGGGGAACTATGGCTACACCTTC. Encoded protein: CASSLRQGNYGYTF.

The V call is TRBV24-1, the J call TRBJ1-5; weak D call: TRBD1 (5 bases). Germline V gene lookup returns CDR1 KGHDR and CDR2 SFDVKD. With 4 bases removed from V and 3 bases from J, the gap between germline ends came to 9 bases. The CDR3 has 14 amino acids. The CDR3 protein is CATSEGGVNQPQHF. CDR3 bases: TGTGCCACCAGTGAAGGAGGGGTCAATCAGCCCCAGCATTTT.

This chain links TRBV6-2 or TRBV6-3 with TRBJ2-6, with 10 bases fitting TRBD1. The CDR3 contains 17 residues. J was trimmed by 2 bases and V by 5 bases; bases with no gene match: 6. From germline, CDR1 is MNHEY and CDR2 SVGEGT. CDR3 in DNA: TGTGCCAGCAGTCCGCGGGACAGGGGTGCTGGGGCCAACGTCCTGACTTTC. This translates into CASSPRDRGAGANVLTF.

The rearrangement joins TRBV28 to TRBJ2-4, with no clear D. V was cut by 7 bases and J by 0 bases, with 13 bases left in between. CDR1 and CDR2 (germline): MDHEN, SYDVKM. This CDR3 has 15 amino acids. The CDR3 DNA reads as TGTGCCAGCAACCTAGGCGAGGTAGCCAAAAACATTCAGTACTTC. It encodes CASNLGEVAKNIQYF.

This clone turned up a few times. The chain has TRBV19 and TRBJ1-4; D is possibly TRBD1 (5 bases). V shed 5 bases and J shed 0 bases, with 13 bases lying between them. This CDR3 is built from 16 residues. Germline V gene data show CDR1 as LNHDA and CDR2 as SQIVND (reference sequence). This chain's CDR3 is CASSRRQPPTNEKLFF. CDR3 DNA: TGTGCCAGTAGTCGACGACAGCCCCCAACTAATGAAAAACTGTTTTTT. Drawing the rest from reference TRBV19 and TRBJ1-4, the complete variable domain is DGGITQSPKYLFRKEGQNVTLSCEQNLNHDAMYWYRQDPGQGLRLIYYSQIVNDFQKGDIAEGYSVSREKKESFPLTVTSAQKNPTAFYLCASSRRQPPTNEKLFFGSGTQLSVL.

This chain links TRBV28 with TRBJ1-5; 12 bases map to TRBD1. In germline, CDR1 is MDHEN, CDR2 SYDVKM. J lost 0 bases, V lost 3 bases, and 6 bases had no gene match. The CDR3 is made up of 18 amino acids. The CDR3 protein is CASSFGTGGANSNQPQHF. The CDR3 bases are TGTGCCAGCAGTTTCGGGACAGGGGGCGCTAATAGCAATCAGCCCCAGCATTTT.

V and J are TRBV27 and TRBJ1-4, with 9 bases aligning to TRBD1. Germline CDR1 reads MNHEY; CDR2 reads SMNVEV (reference sequence). With 6 bases clipped from V and 7 bases from J, the junction kept 6 bases outside the gene matches. There are 14 residues in the CDR3. The CDR3 protein is CASSRDRVAEKLFF. The DNA of the CDR3 is TGTGCCAGCAGCAGGGACAGGGTTGCTGAAAAACTGTTTTTT.

The chain couples TRBV5-6 to TRBJ2-1, with a tentative D call TRBD1 (6 bases). CDR3 length equals 16 residues. V dropped 0 bases and J dropped 3 bases, with 13 bases sitting between them. Germline CDR1 and CDR2: SGHDT and YYEEEE. This CDR3 reads CASSLGGNRVYNEQFF. Here the CDR3 DNA reads TGTGCCAGCAGCTTGGGAGGGAACAGGGTCTACAATGAGCAGTTCTTC.

This clone was found once. The genes are TRBV18 and TRBJ2-3; no reliable D call. CDR3 size: 13 residues. The ends were cut back, 8 bases at V and 2 bases at J, with 11 bases in the middle. Germline CDR1 is KGHSH and CDR2 is LQKENI. Written as DNA, the CDR3 is TGTGCCAGCGGGCTACCCTCCACAGATACGCAGTATTTT. Residues: CASGLPSTDTQYF. Using reference TRBV18 and TRBJ2-3 for the parts outside the CDR3, the full variable domain is NAGVMQNPRHLVRRRGQEARLRCSPMKGHSHVYWYRQLPEEGLKFMVYLQKENIIDESGMPKERFSAEFPKEGPSILRIQQVVRGDSAAYFCASGLPSTDTQYFGPGTRLTVL.

The rearrangement links TRBV13 to TRBJ2-3; 9 bases fit TRBD2. This CDR3 region has 18 residues. Looked up from germline, CDR1 is PRHDT and CDR2 is FYEKMQ (reference sequence). V trimming: 5 bases; J trimming: 6 bases; junction bases outside the gene matches: 18. This CDR3 reads CASSPLDGASGVFDTQYF. DNA of the CDR3: TGTGCCAGCAGCCCCCTCGACGGGGCTAGCGGGGTTTTCGATACGCAGTATTTT. Full variable domain (remainder filled in from reference TRBV13 and TRBJ2-3): AAGVIQSPRHLIKEKRETATLKCYPIPRHDTVYWYQQGPGQDPQFLISFYEKMQSDKGSIPDRFSAQQFSDYHSELNMSSLELGDSALYFCASSPLDGASGVFDTQYFGPGTRLTVL.

V is TRBV7-2 and J is TRBJ2-3; 14 positions agree with TRBD2. The CDR3 has 18 residues. After removal of 1 base from V and 1 base from J, the junction contained 4 bases not matched to a gene. CDR1 and CDR2 from the germline V gene are SGHTA and FQGNSA. The DNA of the CDR3 is TGTGCCAGCAGCTTAGGCTCGGGACTAGCGGGGGGCACAGATACGCAGTATTTT. Protein product: CASSLGSGLAGGTDTQYF.

A word on this clone: Because the CDR3 is missing its conserved closing phenylalanine or tryptophan, this is likely a read error. No DNA is shown, since the ends of the CDR3 on it are uncertain; the CDR3 is the one TCRdb lists. CDR3 in amino acids: CASSSGQGGRLRI. The rearrangement joins TRBV11-2 to TRBJ1-2; the listed D gene, TRBD1, was not tested against the DNA. The length of the CDR3 is 13 amino acids, counting both ends. CDR1 and CDR2 from the germline V gene are SGHAT and FQNNGV.